A selection of T cell receptor beta chains follows, all from one sample in a study of human thymus T cells. Libraries were prepared by immunoSEQ multiplex PCR; TCRdb keeps only in-frame clonotypes and omits some of them. The sample consists of 55,000 to 85,000 clones, about 95% of them appearing once. The material sequenced was thymus tissue. The receptors stem from a girl less than two years old with a congenital heart defect but otherwise immunologically healthy. The CDR3 runs from the conserved cysteine through the conserved F or W. The D gene is left open where the match is weak. Not every row has a clone size; where given, it reads once, few, many or a size class.

V gene: TRBV5-4; CDR3 length: 14; J gene: TRBJ2-3; clone size: .; D gene: .; CDR3 DNA: TGTGCCAGCAGCCTACCCGGGAGCACAGATACGCAGTATTTT; CDR3 protein: CASSLPGSTDTQYF
V gene: TRBV5-4; CDR3 length: 13; J gene: TRBJ2-1; clone size: .; D gene: TRBD2; CDR3 DNA: TGTGCCAGCGGTATCCCGGGACTACCTGAGCAGTTCTTC; CDR3 protein: CASGIPGLPEQFF
V gene: TRBV7-9; CDR3 length: 17; J gene: TRBJ2-7; clone size: .; D gene: TRBD2; CDR3 DNA: TGTGCCAGCAGCTTAGCGCTAGCGGGAGGGCATAGGTACGAGCAGTACTTC; CDR3 protein: CASSLALAGGHRYEQYF
V gene: TRBV28; CDR3 length: 15; J gene: TRBJ1-2; clone size: few; D gene: .; CDR3 DNA: TGTGCCAGCAGTCCCCCCAGGGAGGGAAACTATGGCTACACCTTC; CDR3 protein: CASSPPREGNYGYTF
V gene: TRBV15; CDR3 length: 18; J gene: TRBJ1-2; clone size: once; D gene: .; CDR3 DNA: TGTGCCACCAGCCCACTCCCCCAATCACAGGCAGCTAACTATGGCTACACCTTC; CDR3 protein: CATSPLPQSQAANYGYTF
V gene: TRBV7-3; CDR3 length: 20; J gene: TRBJ2-1; clone size: .; D gene: .; CDR3 DNA: TGTGCCAGCAGCCCCCGGGACTCGGGTTCGGCTTTTGGCTCCTACAATGAGCAGTTCTTC; CDR3 protein: CASSPRDSGSAFGSYNEQFF
V gene: TRBV7-8; CDR3 length: 14; J gene: TRBJ2-7; clone size: .; D gene: TRBD2; CDR3 DNA: TGTGCCAGCAGCACCGGGACTAGCGGATACGAGCAGTACTTC; CDR3 protein: CASSTGTSGYEQYF
V gene: TRBV27; CDR3 length: 16; J gene: TRBJ1-1; clone size: .; D gene: .; CDR3 DNA: TGTGCCAGCAGTTTATCTTCCGGGCGAGCGAACACTGAAGCTTTCTTT; CDR3 protein: CASSLSSGRANTEAFF
V gene: TRBV27; CDR3 length: 13; J gene: TRBJ2-7; clone size: .; D gene: .; CDR3 DNA: TGTGCCAGCAGCCCCCGGGCGGACTACGAGCAGTACTTC; CDR3 protein: CASSPRADYEQYF
V gene: TRBV11-2; CDR3 length: 13; J gene: TRBJ1-4; clone size: .; D gene: .; CDR3 DNA: TGTGCCAGCAGCTTACCAGGGAACGAAAAACTGTTTTTT; CDR3 protein: CASSLPGNEKLFF
V gene: TRBV14; CDR3 length: 18; J gene: TRBJ1-2; clone size: .; D gene: .; CDR3 DNA: TGTGCCAGCAGCCAAGATGGGAAGGGATCGGGGGCTCCATATGGCTACACCTTC; CDR3 protein: CASSQDGKGSGAPYGYTF
V gene: TRBV7-9; CDR3 length: 15; J gene: TRBJ2-7; clone size: .; D gene: .; CDR3 DNA: TGTGCCAGCAGCTTATTGAGCGGTTCCTCCCTCGAGCAGTACTTC; CDR3 protein: CASSLLSGSSLEQYF
V gene: TRBV7-9; CDR3 length: 13; J gene: TRBJ2-7; clone size: .; D gene: .; CDR3 DNA: TGTGCCAGCAGCTCCCTCCGCTCCTACGAGCAGTACTTC; CDR3 protein: CASSSLRSYEQYF
V gene: TRBV5-1; CDR3 length: 20; J gene: TRBJ2-3; clone size: once; D gene: .; CDR3 DNA: TGCGCCAGCAGCATAACAGCTCCCAAAGCGGATACCGAGCAGACAGATACGCAGTATTTT; CDR3 protein: CASSITAPKADTEQTDTQYF
V gene: TRBV30; CDR3 length: 12; J gene: TRBJ2-5; clone size: few; D gene: .; CDR3 DNA: TGTGCCTCACCCGGGACCCAAGAGACCCAGTACTTC; CDR3 protein: CASPGTQETQYF
V gene: TRBV28; CDR3 length: 19; J gene: TRBJ1-5; clone size: .; D gene: .; CDR3 DNA: TGTGCCAGCAGTGAAGGTGAGGGATCCAATGGTTATAGCAATCAGCCCCAGCATTTT; CDR3 protein: CASSEGEGSNGYSNQPQHF
V gene: TRBV11-2; CDR3 length: 14; J gene: TRBJ2-3; clone size: once; D gene: .; CDR3 DNA: TGTGCCAGCAGCTTAGCCCCGGGTATGGATACGCAGTATTTT; CDR3 protein: CASSLAPGMDTQYF
V gene: TRBV19; CDR3 length: 13; J gene: TRBJ2-7; clone size: .; D gene: .; CDR3 DNA: TGTGCCAGTAGTATAGGTGGCAGAGTGGCGCAGTACTTC; CDR3 protein: CASSIGGRVAQYF
V gene: TRBV5-1; CDR3 length: 16; J gene: TRBJ2-1; clone size: .; D gene: TRBD2; CDR3 DNA: TGCGCCAGCAGCTCCCCCGGGACTAGCGGCTACAATGAGCAGTTCTTC; CDR3 protein: CASSSPGTSGYNEQFF
V gene: TRBV6-6; CDR3 length: 15; J gene: TRBJ2-7; clone size: .; D gene: .; CDR3 DNA: TGTGCCAGCAGTTACGGCCTACTCTTCGGCTACGAGCAGTACTTC; CDR3 protein: CASSYGLLFGYEQYF
V gene: TRBV11-2; CDR3 length: 17; J gene: TRBJ2-7; clone size: .; D gene: .; CDR3 DNA: TGTGCCAGCAGCTTCGTTCCCCCTACCAGGAGGCCCTACGAGCAGTACTTC; CDR3 protein: CASSFVPPTRRPYEQYF
V gene: TRBV23-1; CDR3 length: 20; J gene: TRBJ2-5; clone size: .; D gene: .; CDR3 DNA: TGCGCCAGCAGTCAGGACCAGACAAACAAGGGTGGGGACCACCAAGAGACCCAGTACTTC; CDR3 protein: CASSQDQTNKGGDHQETQYF
V gene: TRBV15; CDR3 length: 20; J gene: TRBJ1-1; clone size: .; D gene: .; CDR3 DNA: TGTGCCACCAGCATCGGATTGCTCCGTTCGGGGCCACCCTTGAACACTGAAGCTTTCTTT; CDR3 protein: CATSIGLLRSGPPLNTEAFF
V gene: TRBV7-9; CDR3 length: 12; J gene: TRBJ1-1; clone size: .; D gene: .; CDR3 DNA: TGTGCCAGCAGCTTAGACGGCACTGAAGCTTTCTTT; CDR3 protein: CASSLDGTEAFF
V gene: TRBV28; CDR3 length: 13; J gene: TRBJ1-4; clone size: .; D gene: TRBD1; CDR3 DNA: TGTGCCAGCAGGGTAACGGACAGGGCAAAACTGTTTTTT; CDR3 protein: CASRVTDRAKLFF
V gene: TRBV11-2; CDR3 length: 15; J gene: TRBJ2-5; clone size: .; D gene: TRBD1; CDR3 DNA: TGTGCCAGCAGCCCAGACAGGGGGGGAGGAGAGACCCAGTACTTC; CDR3 protein: CASSPDRGGGETQYF
V gene: TRBV4-3; CDR3 length: 15; J gene: TRBJ1-4; clone size: .; D gene: .; CDR3 DNA: TGCGCCAGCAGCCAAGCCCGAGCCAGGGGCGAAAAACTGTTTTTT; CDR3 protein: CASSQARARGEKLFF
V gene: TRBV4-3; CDR3 length: 16; J gene: TRBJ2-7; clone size: .; D gene: TRBD1; CDR3 DNA: TGCGCCAGCAGCCTCATCAGAGGGGGACAGGGTTACGAGCAGTACTTC; CDR3 protein: CASSLIRGGQGYEQYF
V gene: TRBV28; CDR3 length: 16; J gene: TRBJ1-1; clone size: .; D gene: .; CDR3 DNA: TGTGCCAGCAGTTTCGGCGCACCGGAGGGGAACACTGAAGCTTTCTTT; CDR3 protein: CASSFGAPEGNTEAFF
V gene: TRBV7-7; CDR3 length: 13; J gene: TRBJ2-1; clone size: .; D gene: .; CDR3 DNA: TGTGCCAGCAGCCCAGGGCAGGGAAATGAGCAGTTCTTC; CDR3 protein: CASSPGQGNEQFF
V gene: TRBV5-1; CDR3 length: 17; J gene: TRBJ2-3; clone size: .; D gene: .; CDR3 DNA: TGCGCCAGCAGCTTGGGAGTCGGGTGGGGGCAAACAGATACGCAGTATTTT; CDR3 protein: CASSLGVGWGQTDTQYF
V gene: TRBV5-4; CDR3 length: 11; J gene: TRBJ2-2; clone size: .; D gene: .; CDR3 DNA: TGTGCCAGCAGCTTGGGTCGGGAGCTGTTTTTT; CDR3 protein: CASSLGRELFF
V gene: TRBV19; CDR3 length: 15; J gene: TRBJ2-7; clone size: .; D gene: .; CDR3 DNA: TGTGCCAGTAGTACCTCCGGGACGGAGGACTACGAGCAGTACTTC; CDR3 protein: CASSTSGTEDYEQYF